This T cell receptor (beta chain) was identified in a study of blood T cell repertoires in COVID-19. In the study overall: The analysed material was cDNA or gDNA that came from T cells, B-cell-depleted T cells, or PBMCs.

This study enrolled people aged roughly 18 to 89 from about 26 US geographic areas. Authors' analysis steps: The authors estimated nucleated cell counts from reference gene primer amplification. This table comes from immunoSEQ multiplex PCR, and its TCRdb copy is limited to in-frame clones, with some not included. That table gives V, J and clone size, and the DNA gave D and trimming. This sample carries about 200,000 clones, 85% of them seen once, and the ten largest clones take about 19%. This CDR3 region has 13 residues. CDR1 SNHLY and CDR2 FYNNEI come from the germline V gene. With 10 bases removed from V and 1 base from J, the gap between germline ends came to 13 bases.

This TCR was recovered from a man between 40 and 49 years old who had recovered from COVID-19. The J gene is TRBJ1-1, the V gene TRBV2, with no clear D. The sample taken for sequencing was PBMCs or T cells enriched from blood (not recorded which). CDR3 DNA sequence: TGTGCCACAACAGTGAACAGGAACACTGAAGCTTTCTTT. Translation: CATTVNRNTEAFF. The full variable domain, its missing parts supplied by reference TRBV2 and TRBJ1-1, is EPEVTQTPSHQVTQMGQEVILRCVPISNHLYFYWYRQILGQKVEFLVSFYNNEISEKSEIFDDQFSVERPDGSNFTLKIRSTKLEDSAMYFCATTVNRNTEAFFGQGTRLTVV.